The following is a TCR beta chain sequence with its context. Its target is not known. Profiling relied on immunoSEQ multiplex PCR, and the TCRdb table lists in-frame clones only, not all of them. This sample yields about 60,000 clones, of which around 84% are seen a single time; 8.5% to 9.5% belongs to the top ten. The time point here: week 11, during vaccination. Topical imiquimod accompanied each vaccine dose, which consisted of 300 ug of mutant IDH1 20-mer peptide. The data were obtained in a study of a mutant IDH1 vaccine in newly diagnosed glioma. Looking at the study overall: Administration of eight vaccinations to patients took place in weeks 1, 3, 5, 7, 11, 15, 19, 23. Treated patients were roughly 62% male, about 40% female, mean age about 41 years. Patients previously underwent radiotherapy, temozolomide, or both, and most underwent both. The study's findings and limits: Changes to the top peripheral T cell clonotypes appeared unrelated to pseudoprogression.

Germline CDR1 is MDHEN and CDR2 is SYDVKM. The CDR3 sequence is 13 residues long. The V end lost 4 bases, the J end lost 2 bases, and 9 bases lay between the germline ends. The sample in question was PBMCs, obtained from a glioma patient whose treatment included an IDH1 peptide vaccine. The TCR sequence derives from a woman between 50 and 59 years old with glioma. The rearrangement joins TRBV28 to TRBJ2-7; no clear D. The CDR3 region has the DNA TGTGCCAGCAGTTCATCCCGAGCCTACGAGCAGTACTTC. This encodes CASSSSRAYEQYF.